This paragraph covers one T cell receptor beta chain sequence. The repertoire was sequenced with immunoSEQ multiplex PCR; TCRdb's copy has only in-frame clones and lacks some. This table has some 110,000 clones, approximately 86% appearing once. The CDR3 has 11 residues. The germline V gene has CDR1 MNHEY and CDR2 SVGAGI. The germline V and J ends were trimmed by 8 bases and 4 bases, with 9 bases remaining between them. The data belong to a study of T cell responses to AZD1222 COVID-19 vaccine. V is TRBV6-5 and J is TRBJ2-7, with D uncertain. This TCR came from an adult who received the MenACWY meningococcal vaccine as a control. The starting material was peripheral blood, obtained 28 days after the second dose of the MenACWY control vaccine. For the CDR3, the DNA is TGTGCCAGCCAGGCCGCTTACGAGCAGTACTTC. Amino acids: CASQAAYEQYF.